This TCR beta chain was recovered during a study of siplizumab effects on memory and regulatory T cells. Study-wide results and caveats: Memory cells seemed less diverse than naive T cells, which seemed major alloresponse contributors.

CDR1 and CDR2 from the germline V gene are SGHRS and YFSETQ. CDR3 length: 15 residues. Trimming removed 4 bases at V and 4 bases at J, with 17 bases between. Assays were performed on roughly 90,000 TCR templates per sample. Sequenced by immunoSEQ multiplex PCR; TCRdb stores in-frame clones only, minus some. In the table there are around 100,000 clones, approximately 90% of which are singletons. As concerns this clone: Its specificity is not known.

The sequencing input was CD4+ T cells sorted from blood. The clonotype was recovered from a human donor in good health. The V gene is TRBV5-1, the J gene TRBJ1-1, with D unclear. As DNA, the CDR3 is TGCGCCAGCAGCCGGGCCACTCTTGATGTCACTGAAGCTTTCTTT. Translated: CASSRATLDVTEAFF.